One and the same sample provided the 9 T cell receptor beta chains below, sequenced in a study of identical twins. From the 5' RACE reads, TCRdb called clonotypes with MiXCR, one entry per CDR3 protein. The sample lists 1.5 million to 2 million distinct CDR3 sequences, roughly 35% occurring once. Sequencing input: cord blood. These receptors all come from a newborn girl in good health.

This clonotype has only a few counts. The rearrangement joins TRBV20-1 to TRBJ1-5; D call uncertain. V shed 0 bases and J shed 1 base, with 7 bases lying between them. Per the germline V gene, CDR1 is DFQATT and CDR2 is SNEGSKA (reference sequence). The CDR3 loop spans 14 amino acids. In nucleotides, the CDR3 is TGCAGTGCTAGAGATCCCGTAAGCAATCAGCCCCAGCATTTT. Translation gives CSARDPVSNQPQHF.

There are a few counts of this clonotype. The gene calls are TRBV6-1 and TRBJ1-6; D unresolved. Per the germline V gene, CDR1 is MNHNS and CDR2 is SASEGT. This CDR3 comprises 16 residues. Trimming cost V 1 base and J 10 bases, with 17 bases left between them. The CDR3 is CASSEGSFGSGSPLHF. The DNA of the CDR3 is TGTGCCAGCAGTGAAGGTTCCTTTGGGTCGGGCTCACCCCTCCACTTT.

This clonotype was counted between two and nine times. The V call is TRBV20-1, the J call TRBJ2-5; D is uncertain. The CDR3 length is 15 residues. Deletions cut 7 bases from V and 5 bases from J, with 23 bases between. CDR1 is DFQATT and CDR2 is SNEGSKA in the germline V gene (reference sequence). The CDR3 coding sequence is TGCAGTGGAATACCCCCCCCAAGATCCCGGGAGACCCAGTACTTC. This encodes CSGIPPPRSRETQYF.

This sequence joins TRBV24-1 and TRBJ2-5, with D possibly matching TRBD2 (6 bases). Germline-derived CDR1 and CDR2 are KGHDR and SFDVKD. The CDR3 loop spans 16 amino acids. V was pared by 1 base and J by 2 bases, with 13 bases between. The CDR3, as DNA: TGTGCCACCAGTGATTTCCAGGACGGAGGGCAAGAGACCCAGTACTTC. Translating gives CATSDFQDGGQETQYF.

Remarks on this clonotype: A read error may be the cause here, since a much bigger clone is one base away. This chain links TRBV12-3 or TRBV12-4 with TRBJ2-5; D gene unclear. V dropped 5 bases and J dropped 1 base, with 11 bases sitting between them. This CDR3 has 14 residues. The CDR3 nucleotides are TGTGCCAGCAGTGCCTTGGTATCCCAAGAGACCCAGTACTTC. Amino acids: CASSALVSQETQYF.

This clonotype occurred once. The rearrangement joins TRBV28 to TRBJ2-7; 8 positions agree with TRBD2. V gave up 6 bases and J gave up 0 bases; unmatched junction bases: 19. This CDR3 has 19 amino acids. Germline V CDR1 and CDR2: MDHEN, SYDVKM. The CDR3 sequence is CASSQPQGISGGSSYEQYF. CDR3 DNA sequence: TGTGCCAGCAGCCAGCCCCAGGGGATCAGCGGGGGAAGCTCCTACGAGCAGTACTTC.

This clonotype showed up just once. The chain joins TRBV20-1 to TRBJ2-1; 8 bases agree with TRBD2. The germline CDR1 and CDR2 sequences are DFQATT and SNEGSKA (reference sequence). The ends lost 6 bases at V and 4 bases at J; junction bases unmatched: 5. CDR3 length: 13 amino acids. CDR3 region: CSAGTRTYNEQFF. In nucleotides, the CDR3 is TGCAGTGCCGGGACTAGAACGTACAATGAGCAGTTCTTC.

At least ten counts were recorded for this clonotype. This chain joins TRBV10-3 and TRBJ2-3; D perhaps matches TRBD2 (6 bases). Trimming cost V 6 bases and J 1 base, with 11 bases left between them. The CDR3 contains 14 residues. Germline CDR1 reads ENHRY; CDR2 reads SYGVKD. The CDR3 spells CAISPSGGTDTQYF. CDR3 DNA sequence: TGTGCCATCAGCCCCTCGGGAGGCACAGATACGCAGTATTTT.

This clonotype was counted ten times or more. The rearrangement joins TRBV6-6 to TRBJ2-5; TRBD1 might be the D (6 bases). V gave up 4 bases and J gave up 0 bases, with 9 bases separating them. The CDR3 is 14 residues long. Per the germline V gene, CDR1 is MNHNY and CDR2 is SVGAGI (reference sequence). In nucleotides, the CDR3 is TGTGCCAGCAGTTTCGGACAGTACCAAGAGACCCAGTACTTC. Protein: CASSFGQYQETQYF.